Listed below are T cell receptor beta chains from one sample, sequenced in a study of shared clonotypes between healthy human individuals. Clones were read by immunoSEQ multiplex PCR, and TCRdb kept only the in-frame ones, dropping some. The data contain about 480,000 clones, over 60% of them singletons. The sequenced sample consisted of PBMCs. The receptors stem from a woman in her 40s in good health. Some clones in this sample may be carry-over from other donors' samples. Each CDR3 is given with its conserved first and last residue. The D gene is left open where the match is weak. Clone size is shown for a subset of rows, as once, few, many or a class of expanded clone.

clone_size: .
j_call: TRBJ2-3
d_call: .
v_call: TRBV4-1
cdr3_aa: CASSHQTASTDTQYF
cdr3_nt: TGCGCCAGCAGCCACCAGACAGCGAGCACAGATACGCAGTATTTT

clone_size: .
j_call: TRBJ2-1
d_call: TRBD2
v_call: TRBV30
cdr3_aa: CAWGDYRKFF
cdr3_nt: TGTGCCTGGGGGGACTACAGGAAGTTCTTC

clone_size: .
j_call: TRBJ2-5
d_call: .
v_call: TRBV2
cdr3_aa: CASSGQVVGETQYF
cdr3_nt: TGTGCCAGCAGTGGCCAAGTGGTCGGGGAGACCCAGTACTTC

clone_size: .
j_call: TRBJ2-1
d_call: TRBD2
v_call: TRBV7-2
cdr3_aa: CASSLVITSGRLYNEQFF
cdr3_nt: TGTGCCAGCAGCTTAGTTATAACTAGCGGGAGGCTATACAATGAGCAGTTCTTC

clone_size: .
j_call: TRBJ1-1
d_call: TRBD1
v_call: TRBV28
cdr3_aa: CASSSYRGRDTEAFF
cdr3_nt: TGTGCCAGCAGTTCATACAGGGGCAGGGATACTGAAGCTTTCTTT

clone_size: .
j_call: TRBJ2-7
d_call: TRBD1
v_call: TRBV10-3
cdr3_aa: CATNPSGQGEYEQYF
cdr3_nt: TGTGCCACCAATCCATCGGGACAGGGAGAATACGAGCAGTACTTC

clone_size: .
j_call: TRBJ2-5
d_call: TRBD2
v_call: TRBV7-8
cdr3_aa: CASSLRSPSGRARETQYF
cdr3_nt: TGTGCCAGCAGCTTAAGGTCCCCTAGCGGGAGGGCCAGGGAGACCCAGTACTTC

clone_size: .
j_call: TRBJ1-4
d_call: .
v_call: TRBV28
cdr3_aa: CASRIGGRDEKLFF
cdr3_nt: TGTGCCAGCAGGATTGGGGGAAGGGATGAAAAACTGTTTTTT

clone_size: .
j_call: TRBJ1-3
d_call: .
v_call: TRBV19
cdr3_aa: CATAGSSGNTIYF
cdr3_nt: TGTGCCACAGCCGGGAGCTCTGGAAACACCATATATTTT

clone_size: .
j_call: TRBJ2-5
d_call: TRBD2
v_call: TRBV10-2
cdr3_aa: CASGGLADPMETQYF
cdr3_nt: TGCGCCAGCGGAGGACTAGCAGACCCTATGGAGACCCAGTACTTC

clone_size: .
j_call: TRBJ1-1
d_call: .
v_call: TRBV29-1
cdr3_aa: CSILGTWGSNADTEAFF
cdr3_nt: TGCAGCATCTTGGGTACTTGGGGGAGCAACGCGGACACTGAAGCTTTCTTT

clone_size: .
j_call: TRBJ2-6
d_call: .
v_call: TRBV9
cdr3_aa: CASSEPSGANVLTF
cdr3_nt: TGTGCCAGCAGTGAGCCCTCTGGGGCCAACGTCCTGACTTTC

clone_size: .
j_call: TRBJ2-5
d_call: TRBD2
v_call: TRBV5-1
cdr3_aa: CASSLGFSGTSGGETQYF
cdr3_nt: TGCGCCAGCAGCTTGGGGTTTTCCGGGACTAGCGGGGGAGAGACCCAGTACTTC

clone_size: .
j_call: TRBJ2-7
d_call: .
v_call: TRBV2
cdr3_aa: CATQAPSYEQYF
cdr3_nt: TGTGCCACCCAGGCACCTTCCTACGAGCAGTACTTC

clone_size: .
j_call: TRBJ2-2
d_call: TRBD1
v_call: TRBV5-8
cdr3_aa: CASSYRDRRSGELFF
cdr3_nt: TGTGCCAGCAGTTACCGGGACAGACGGTCGGGGGAGCTGTTTTTT

clone_size: .
j_call: TRBJ2-5
d_call: TRBD1
v_call: TRBV30
cdr3_aa: CAWSRGQGLGETQYF
cdr3_nt: TGTGCCTGGAGCCGAGGACAGGGATTGGGGGAGACCCAGTACTTC

clone_size: .
j_call: TRBJ2-3
d_call: .
v_call: TRBV5-1
cdr3_aa: CASSWTGASTDTQYF
cdr3_nt: TGCGCCAGCAGCTGGACGGGCGCTAGCACAGATACGCAGTATTTT

clone_size: once
j_call: TRBJ1-3
d_call: .
v_call: TRBV6-5
cdr3_aa: CASRPLGSGNTIYF
cdr3_nt: TGTGCCAGCCGCCCCCTTGGCTCTGGAAACACCATATATTTT

clone_size: .
j_call: TRBJ1-1
d_call: .
v_call: TRBV15
cdr3_aa: CATSRDRSDRPNTEAFF
cdr3_nt: TGTGCCACCAGCAGAGATCGATCCGACAGGCCGAACACTGAAGCTTTCTTT

clone_size: few
j_call: TRBJ2-3
d_call: .
v_call: TRBV27
cdr3_aa: CASSLSRVNTDTQYF
cdr3_nt: TGTGCCAGCAGTTTATCCCGCGTAAACACAGATACGCAGTATTTT

clone_size: .
j_call: TRBJ2-7
d_call: TRBD1
v_call: TRBV2
cdr3_aa: CASSLGTGQLYEQYF
cdr3_nt: TGTGCCAGCAGCCTCGGGACAGGGCAGCTCTACGAGCAGTACTTC

clone_size: .
j_call: TRBJ2-7
d_call: TRBD1
v_call: TRBV19
cdr3_aa: CASSIAGQGAGEQYF
cdr3_nt: TGTGCCAGTAGTATAGCAGGACAGGGGGCCGGCGAGCAGTACTTC

clone_size: .
j_call: TRBJ1-5
d_call: .
v_call: TRBV15
cdr3_aa: CATSRDRGPQHF
cdr3_nt: TGTGCCACCAGCAGAGACCGGGGGCCCCAGCATTTT

clone_size: .
j_call: TRBJ2-7
d_call: .
v_call: TRBV2
cdr3_aa: CASSGSRGSSYEQYF
cdr3_nt: TGTGCCAGCAGTGGGAGCCGAGGTAGCTCCTACGAGCAGTACTTC

clone_size: .
j_call: TRBJ2-7
d_call: .
v_call: TRBV10-3
cdr3_aa: CAISGRGTYEQYF
cdr3_nt: TGTGCCATCAGTGGACGAGGAACCTACGAGCAGTACTTC

clone_size: once
j_call: TRBJ2-4
d_call: TRBD1
v_call: TRBV10-1
cdr3_aa: CASSESTGVDIQYF
cdr3_nt: TGCGCCAGCAGTGAGTCGACAGGGGTGGACATTCAGTACTTC

clone_size: .
j_call: TRBJ1-2
d_call: .
v_call: TRBV25-1
cdr3_aa: CASSDPGAGSNYGYTF
cdr3_nt: TGTGCCAGCAGTGACCCTGGGGCAGGGAGTAACTATGGCTACACCTTC